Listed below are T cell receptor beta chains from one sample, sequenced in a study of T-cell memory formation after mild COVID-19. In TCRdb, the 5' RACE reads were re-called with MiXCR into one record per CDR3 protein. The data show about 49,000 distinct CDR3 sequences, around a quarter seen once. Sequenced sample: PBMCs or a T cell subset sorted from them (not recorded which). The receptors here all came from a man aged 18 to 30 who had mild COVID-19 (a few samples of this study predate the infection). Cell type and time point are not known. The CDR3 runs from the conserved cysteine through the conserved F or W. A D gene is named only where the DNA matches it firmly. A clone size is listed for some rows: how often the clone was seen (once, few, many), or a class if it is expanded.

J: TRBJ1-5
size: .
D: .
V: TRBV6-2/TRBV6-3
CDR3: CASSYRAHNQPQHF
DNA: TGTGCCAGCAGTTACCGGGCCCACAATCAGCCCCAGCATTTT

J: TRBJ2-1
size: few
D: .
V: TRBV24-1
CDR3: CATSETGTNNEQFF
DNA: TGTGCCACCAGTGAAACTGGTACAAACAATGAGCAGTTCTTC

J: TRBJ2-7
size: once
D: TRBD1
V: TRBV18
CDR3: CASSGDRAYEQYF
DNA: TGTGCCAGCTCCGGCGACAGGGCCTACGAGCAGTACTTC

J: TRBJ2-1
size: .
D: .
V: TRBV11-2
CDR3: CASSLDSSLPTNEQFF
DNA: TGTGCCAGCAGTTTGGACAGCTCCCTCCCGACTAATGAGCAGTTCTTC

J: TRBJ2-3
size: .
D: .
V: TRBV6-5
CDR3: CASAQGASGTDTQYF
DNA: TGTGCCAGCGCCCAAGGGGCTAGCGGCACAGATACGCAGTATTTT

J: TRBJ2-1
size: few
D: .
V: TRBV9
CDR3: CASSSAGADNEQFF
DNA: TGTGCCAGCAGCTCAGCCGGGGCCGACAATGAGCAGTTCTTC

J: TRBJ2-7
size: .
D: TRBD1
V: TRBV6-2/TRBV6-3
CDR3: CASSEHRGRYEQYF
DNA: TGTGCCAGCAGTGAACACAGGGGACGCTACGAGCAGTACTTC

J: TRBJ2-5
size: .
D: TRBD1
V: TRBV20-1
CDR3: CSASLGQGASSQETQYF
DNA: TGCAGTGCTTCCCTGGGACAGGGGGCGTCTTCTCAAGAGACCCAGTACTTC

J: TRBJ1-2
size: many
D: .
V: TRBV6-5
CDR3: CASSYRTSGQFGGYTF
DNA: TGTGCCAGCAGTTACCGAACATCGGGGCAGTTTGGAGGCTACACCTTC

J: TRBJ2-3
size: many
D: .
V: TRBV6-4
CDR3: CASSDKTGSGTDTQYF
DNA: TGTGCCAGCAGTGACAAAACAGGGAGCGGCACAGATACGCAGTATTTT

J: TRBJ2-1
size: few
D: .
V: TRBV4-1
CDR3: CASSQLAGSEVNEQFF
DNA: TGCGCCAGCAGCCAACTTGCGGGGTCGGAAGTCAATGAGCAGTTCTTC

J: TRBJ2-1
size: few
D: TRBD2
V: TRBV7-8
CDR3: CASSVGLASYNEQFF
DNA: TGTGCCAGCAGCGTAGGACTAGCGAGCTACAATGAGCAGTTCTTC

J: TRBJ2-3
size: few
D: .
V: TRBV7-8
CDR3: CASSPEGRDTQYF
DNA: TGTGCCAGCAGCCCAGAAGGTCGGGATACGCAGTATTTT

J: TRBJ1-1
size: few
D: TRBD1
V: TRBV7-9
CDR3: CASSQTGGREAFF
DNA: TGTGCCAGCAGCCAGACAGGGGGGAGAGAAGCTTTCTTT

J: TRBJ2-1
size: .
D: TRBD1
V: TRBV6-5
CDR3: CASTSFDRGLNEQFF
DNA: TGTGCCAGCACCTCCTTTGACAGGGGTCTCAATGAGCAGTTCTTC

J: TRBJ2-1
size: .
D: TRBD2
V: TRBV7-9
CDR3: CASSLVGGSDNEQFF
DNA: TGTGCCAGCAGCCTCGTCGGGGGGTCGGACAATGAGCAGTTCTTC

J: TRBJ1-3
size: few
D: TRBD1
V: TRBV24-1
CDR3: CATSDGTGGNTIYF
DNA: TGTGCCACCAGTGATGGGACAGGGGGAAACACCATATATTTT

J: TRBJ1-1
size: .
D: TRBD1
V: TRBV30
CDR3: CAWDAMPGGNTEAFF
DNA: TGTGCCTGGGACGCTATGCCAGGGGGTAACACTGAAGCTTTCTTT